This TCR beta chain comes out of a study of T cell responses to AZD1222 COVID-19 vaccine. Study as a whole: Pooled in the analysis were second doses at about 4 or about 12 weeks. Whole-study results and caveats: Every sample of the repertoires postdated the peak T cell response. Among AZD1222 vaccinees, only five to seven were seropositive at baseline. In the spike-specific TCR repertoire, nearly half reportedly target unmutated variant regions.

The CDR3 totals 15 residues. J gave up 10 bases and V 1 base, and 6 bases lay outside the gene matches. Germline CDR1 and CDR2: MDHEN and SYDVKM. About this clone itself: Its antigen is undetermined.

Clones were sequenced by immunoSEQ multiplex PCR, and TCRdb holds only the in-frame ones, with some missing. The profile shows some 84,000 clones, 80% to 90% of them singletons. J is TRBJ1-6 and V is TRBV28; 8 bases align to TRBD1. The receptor was isolated from an adult in good health. The sample in question was peripheral blood, obtained on day 0 of AZD1222 vaccination. The CDR3 DNA follows: TGTGCCAGCAGTTTATCAGGGACAGGCATATCACCCCTCCACTTT. Encoded protein: CASSLSGTGISPLHF.